The sequence of this T cell receptor beta chain was determined in a study of high-grade serous ovarian cancer treatment subgroups. Study information: Mean per sample: about 14,000 reads, just under 7,500 unique TCR beta rearrangements.

TCRdb's table, derived via immunoSEQ multiplex PCR, lists solely in-frame clones and lacks some. The sample includes 35,000 to 45,000 clones, 79% of them seen just once. This clone appeared a single time. The antigen is undetermined. Findings and limits, study-wide: Repertoire analysis covered CDR3 alone, not CDR1 or CDR2. Repertoire similarity ranged roughly 0.11 to 0.85 between tumors of one patient. Spatial context was lost because tumors were sequenced in bulk.

The germline gives CDR1 SGHNT, CDR2 YENEEA. The CDR3 is 14 amino acids. V gave up 7 bases and J gave up 0 bases, with 10 bases separating them. Tumor samples were taken before definitive surgery or chemotherapy. The chain carries TRBV11-3 and TRBJ1-3; D is unresolved. Input material: tumor tissue. The TCR was taken from a human donor with high-grade serous ovarian cancer. In DNA, the CDR3 is TGTGCCAGCAAAGCCGAGAGCTCTGGAAACACCATATATTTT. Protein sequence: CASKAESSGNTIYF.